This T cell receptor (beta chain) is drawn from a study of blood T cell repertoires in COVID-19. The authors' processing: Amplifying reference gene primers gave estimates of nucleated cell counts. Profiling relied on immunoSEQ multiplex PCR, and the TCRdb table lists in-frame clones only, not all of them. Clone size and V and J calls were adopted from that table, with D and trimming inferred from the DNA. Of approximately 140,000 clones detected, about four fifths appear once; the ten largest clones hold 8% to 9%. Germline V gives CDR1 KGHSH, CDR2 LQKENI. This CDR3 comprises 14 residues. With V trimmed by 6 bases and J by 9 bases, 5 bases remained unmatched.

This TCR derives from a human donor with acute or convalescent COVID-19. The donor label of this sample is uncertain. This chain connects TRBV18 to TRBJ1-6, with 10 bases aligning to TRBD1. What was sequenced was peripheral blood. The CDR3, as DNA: TGTGCCAGCTCCGCCGGGACAGGGGTTTCACCCCTCCACTTT. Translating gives CASSAGTGVSPLHF.